This T cell receptor beta chain comes out of a study of early T cells in non-severe SARS-CoV-2 infection. This clonotype was seen many times. Trimming removed 6 bases from V and 8 bases from J, with 20 bases in between. In germline, CDR1 is DFQATT, CDR2 SNEGSKA (reference sequence). CDR3 length equals 14 residues. Molecules of cDNA were individually given unique molecular identifiers that were attached to them. TCRdb re-derived calls from the 5' RACE reads in MiXCR, one entry per CDR3 protein. Of 25,000 to 35,000 distinct CDR3 sequences in the sample, 5.5% to 6.5% were seen once. This chain connects TRBV20-1 to TRBJ2-1; TRBD1 is a possible D gene (5 bases). What was sequenced was whole blood. The TCR sequence derives from an adult who was a healthcare worker with PCR-confirmed SARS-CoV-2 infection or an uninfected control (not recorded which). The CDR3: CSAILALLGDEQFF. DNA of the CDR3: TGCAGTGCAATCTTGGCACTGTTAGGGGATGAGCAGTTCTTC.